These 29 T cell receptor beta chains came from one sample sequenced in a study of regulatory T cells in long-lasting Graves disease. The time point was: persistent/refractory GD, antithyroid drugs over 5 years with positive TRAb. RNA from PBMCs was the source of the TCR library. Researchers made TCR beta libraries by using iRepertoire HTBI primers and running Arm-PCR on CDR3 regions. TCRdb independently ran MiXCR on the multiplex PCR reads; one entry per CDR3 protein. This sample carries approximately 400,000 distinct CDR3 sequences, more than 20% of them seen once, and the ten largest clones take less than 25%. The sample consisted of peripheral blood mononuclear cells (PBMCs), taken when the disease was refractory, from a patient treated with antithyroid drugs. These receptors all stem from a female donor with Graves disease.

The sample holds a few counts of this clonotype. The chain joins TRBV3-1 to TRBJ2-7; D uncertain. CDR3 length: 12 residues. Germline V gives CDR1 LGHDT, CDR2 YNNKEL (reference sequence). Trimming cost V 5 bases and J 5 bases, with 10 bases left between them. The CDR3 protein is CASSERWNEQYF. CDR3 coding DNA: TGTGCCAGCAGCGAACGTTGGAACGAGCAGTACTTC.

The CDR3: CSVGPSGGGNEQFF. Here the CDR3 DNA reads TGCAGCGTTGGGCCCTCCGGGGGCGGCAATGAGCAGTTCTTC. The chain joins TRBV29-1 to TRBJ2-1; perhaps D is TRBD1 or TRBD2 (6 bases each). V lost 4 bases and J 6 bases, leaving 16 bases between the germline ends. This CDR3 is 14 amino acids long. Per germline, CDR1 SQVTM and CDR2 ANQGSEA.

This chain connects TRBV20-1 to TRBJ1-5; D is ambiguous. The CDR3 loop spans 14 amino acids. V lost 6 bases to trimming and J lost 0 bases, with 12 bases between them. CDR1 is DFQATT, CDR2 SNEGSKA, per germline (reference sequence). The CDR3 bases are TGCAGTGCCCATGCCAAGTATAGCAATCAGCCCCAGCATTTT. It yields the protein CSAHAKYSNQPQHF.

The chain is built from TRBV4-2 and TRBJ1-5; D perhaps matches TRBD1 (6 bases). This CDR3 is built from 15 residues. Trimming stripped 0 bases from V and 3 bases from J, with 9 bases between. Germline assignment: CDR1 LGHNA and CDR2 YNFKEQ. CDR3 in amino acids: CASSQDGGANQPQHF. The DNA for the CDR3 is TGTGCCAGCAGCCAAGATGGGGGGGCCAATCAGCCCCAGCATTTT.

This clonotype was observed a few times. The chain combines TRBV5-6 with TRBJ1-1; weak D call: TRBD1 (6 bases). Trimming removed 4 bases at V and 1 base at J, with 11 bases between. The germline V gene encodes CDR1 SGHDT and CDR2 YYEEEE. There are 14 residues in the CDR3. The CDR3 region is CASSQIQGNTEAFF. CDR3 DNA sequence: TGTGCCAGCAGCCAAATACAGGGGAACACTGAAGCTTTCTTT. Based on the CDR3 plus reference TRBV5-6 and TRBJ1-1, the full variable domain is DAGVTQSPTHLIKTRGQQVTLRCSPKSGHDTVSWYQQALGQGPQFIFQYYEEEERQRGNFPDRFSGHQFPNYSSELNVNALLLGDSALYLCASSQIQGNTEAFFGQGTRLTVV.

This rearrangement joins TRBV20-1 to TRBJ2-7; D remains ambiguous. Germline V lookup: CDR1 DFQATT, CDR2 SNEGSKA (reference sequence). Trimming removed 0 bases from V and 6 bases from J, with 12 bases in between. CDR3 length: 13 amino acids. The CDR3 DNA reads TGCAGTGCTAGAGATTATAGGCGGAGCGAGCAGTACTTC. This codes for CSARDYRRSEQYF.

The chain employs TRBV10-3 and TRBJ1-5; D is perhaps TRBD1 (5 bases). The V gene's germline CDR1 is ENHRY and CDR2 SYGVKD. The CDR3 is 13 residues long. The chain's CDR3 is CAHRGDGNQPQHF. CDR3 nucleotides: TGTGCTCATCGTGGGGACGGCAATCAGCCCCAGCATTTT.

This clonotype was seen at least ten times. V and J are TRBV12-3 or TRBV12-4 and TRBJ2-5; D is unclear. CDR3 length: 13 amino acids. V was shortened by 1 base and J by 7 bases, with 10 bases between the two germline ends. The DNA for the CDR3 is TGTGCCAGCAGTTTAGGCACCGACGGGACCCAGTACTTC. Translated, it gives CASSLGTDGTQYF.

Details on this clonotype: This clone may be a read error of a much larger clone one base away. The gene calls are TRBV6-1 and TRBJ2-7; D ambiguous. The CDR3 totals 13 residues. Germline V gives CDR1 MNHNS, CDR2 SASEGT. The ends were cut back, 6 bases at V and 2 bases at J, with 11 bases in the middle. The CDR3 DNA follows: TGTGCCAGCAGGGCAGCGTTGCCCTACGAGCAGTACTTC. Its protein product is CASRAALPYEQYF.

This rearrangement joins TRBV12-3 or TRBV12-4 to TRBJ2-3; D ambiguous. This CDR3 contains 13 residues. Trimming pared 3 bases from V and 5 bases from J, leaving 9 bases between. The CDR3 loop reads CASSFPKGDTQYF. CDR3 nucleotide sequence: TGTGCCAGCAGTTTCCCCAAAGGAGATACGCAGTATTTT.

This clonotype was seen a few times. This chain links TRBV7-2 with TRBJ2-5; D not resolved. Trimming removed 1 base at V and 2 bases at J, with 8 bases between. This CDR3 contains 14 residues. Germline CDR1 SGHTA, CDR2 FQGNSA. This CDR3 reads CASSLDPRQETQYF. The CDR3 DNA reads as TGTGCCAGCAGCTTAGACCCACGGCAAGAGACCCAGTACTTC.

Note on this clonotype: The junction departs from the called germline gene at one end, perhaps through a read error. The chain recombines TRBV29-1 with TRBJ1-2; perhaps TRBD1 as D (6 bases). CDR3 length: 13 amino acids. CDR1 is SQVTM, CDR2 ANQGSEA, per germline. DNA of the CDR3: TGCAGCGTTGAGGACAGAGCTAACTGTGGCTACACCTTC. Its protein is CSVEDRANCGYTF.

The CDR3 nucleotides read TGTGCCACCAGCAAAGCCAGCGGGAGGGCCGCCGTTTACGAGCAGTACTTC. This sequence encodes CATSKASGRAAVYEQYF. This chain joins TRBV15 and TRBJ2-7; 10 bases are shared with TRBD2. With V trimmed by 4 bases and J by 4 bases, 13 bases remained unmatched. Looked up from germline, CDR1 is LNHNV and CDR2 is YYDKDF (reference sequence). This CDR3 has 17 residues.

This clonotype was seen only a few times. The V gene is TRBV7-2, the J gene TRBJ2-2; TRBD2 matches at 12 bases. The CDR3 runs 17 residues. Trimming at V came to 1 base and at J to 6 bases, leaving 6 bases not matched to a gene. Germline V CDR1 and CDR2: SGHTA, FQGNSA. This CDR3 reads CASSLGSTSGSSGELFF. The CDR3 DNA is TGTGCCAGCAGCTTAGGATCGACTAGCGGGAGCTCCGGGGAGCTGTTTTTT. Complete variable domain (other parts from reference TRBV7-2 and TRBJ2-2): GAGVSQSPSNKVTEKGKDVELRCDPISGHTALYWYRQSLGQGLEFLIYFQGNSAPDKSGLPSDRFSAERTGGSVSTLTIQRTQQEDSAVYLCASSLGSTSGSSGELFFGEGSRLTVL.

The rearrangement uses TRBV6-5 and TRBJ2-2, with D unclear. The CDR3 has 15 amino acids. Germline CDR1 is MNHEY and CDR2 is SVGAGI. V was trimmed by 0 bases and J by 6 bases, leaving 11 bases between them. CDR3 bases: TGTGCCAGCAGTTACTCGAGTGGGCCGTCCGGGGAGCTGTTTTTT. Translating it yields CASSYSSGPSGELFF.

At least ten counts were recorded for this clonotype. The chain recombines TRBV12-3 or TRBV12-4 with TRBJ2-7; D is possibly TRBD1 (6 bases). Between the trimmed V and J ends, which lost 5 bases and 0 bases, there was a span of 20 bases. The CDR3 has 17 amino acids. The CDR3 DNA reads as TGTGCCAGCAGTCTTCACTGGGGTGGACAGAGCTCCTACGAGCAGTACTTC. This gives the protein CASSLHWGGQSSYEQYF.

This clonotype has at least ten counts. The chain joins TRBV12-3 or TRBV12-4 to TRBJ1-5; a weak D match, TRBD1 (5 bases). The CDR3 runs 13 residues. V lost 2 bases to trimming and J lost 7 bases, with 9 bases between them. In DNA, the CDR3 is TGTGCCAGCAGTTTACGGGGGATCCAGCCCCAGCATTTT. Its translation: CASSLRGIQPQHF.

This chain links TRBV7-8 with TRBJ2-7; tentative D call: TRBD2 (7 bases). The CDR3 consists of 18 residues. Germline V lookup: CDR1 SGHVS, CDR2 FQNEAQ. Trimming took off 2 bases at V and 0 bases at J, with 20 bases between the two ends. The CDR3 region has the DNA TGTGCCAGCAGCTTATGGGTGAGGGGGGGTACCGCCTCCTACGAGCAGTACTTC. Amino acids: CASSLWVRGGTASYEQYF.

In regard to this clonotype: A read error is possible here, since a much larger clone lies one base away. The chain recombines TRBV28 with TRBJ1-6; 10 bases align to TRBD1. The CDR3 runs to 13 residues. Germline V gene lookup returns CDR1 MDHEN and CDR2 SYDVKM. Here the CDR3 reads CAGSWTGGRALHF. CDR3 nucleotide sequence: TGTGCCGGCAGTTGGACAGGGGGGCGAGCCCTCCACTTT.

This clonotype was detected ten times or more. The rearrangement uses TRBV7-2 and TRBJ1-4; D may be TRBD1 (5 bases). CDR3 length: 15 residues. Trimming pared 4 bases from V and 0 bases from J, leaving 9 bases between. CDR1 is SGHTA, CDR2 FQGNSA, per germline. CDR3 sequence (DNA): TGTGCCAGCAGCTGGGGGAGTTCAACTAATGAAAAACTGTTTTTT. Translating it yields CASSWGSSTNEKLFF.

The rearrangement joins TRBV5-5 to TRBJ2-7; D ambiguous. In germline, CDR1 is SGHKS, CDR2 YYEKEE (reference sequence). The CDR3 consists of 14 residues. The germline V and J ends were trimmed by 4 bases and 2 bases, with 13 bases remaining between them. The CDR3 DNA sequence: TGTGCCAGCAGCCCCCGGGCCGACACCTACGAGCAGTACTTC. Translation gives CASSPRADTYEQYF.

The chain carries TRBV20-1 and TRBJ2-1; no clear D. CDR1 and CDR2 from the germline V gene are DFQATT and SNEGSKA (reference sequence). Trimming took 3 bases from V and 9 from J, leaving 12 bases between them. This CDR3 is built from 12 residues. The CDR3 DNA follows: TGCAGTGCTAGTAGAGTTACGGGTGAGCAGTTCTTC. It yields the protein CSASRVTGEQFF.

A word on this clonotype: It may be a read error: a sequence one base away is much more abundant. The chain recombines TRBV11-2 with TRBJ1-1; a weak D match, TRBD1 (5 bases). From germline, CDR1 is SGHAT and CDR2 FQNNGV. The V end was cut by 5 bases, the J end by 6 bases, with 13 bases between. This CDR3 has 13 amino acids. DNA for the CDR3: TGTGCCAGCAGCCCGGGACTCGACGCTGAAGCTTTCTTT. It specifies CASSPGLDAEAFF.

This clonotype has at least ten counts. The chain combines TRBV12-3 or TRBV12-4 with TRBJ2-5, with 7 bases identical to TRBD1. The CDR3 is 12 residues long. V was pared by 7 bases and J by 9 bases, with 8 bases of the junction left unmatched. CDR3 coding DNA: TGTGCCAGCACAAGACAGGGCGACGCCCAGTACTTC. Translating gives CASTRQGDAQYF.

This clonotype was counted many times. This chain uses TRBV7-3 with TRBJ2-5, with D hard to call. V was trimmed by 5 bases and J by 3 bases, leaving 13 bases between them. The CDR3 has 14 residues. Germline lookup yields CDR1 SGHTA and CDR2 FQGTGA. The chain's CDR3 is CASSPKDSKETQYF. For the CDR3, the DNA is TGTGCCAGCAGCCCGAAAGACTCCAAAGAGACCCAGTACTTC.

There are a few counts of this clonotype. Possible read error: a much larger clone is one base away. The V gene is TRBV2, the J gene TRBJ2-5; perhaps TRBD2 as D (6 bases). Germline loops: CDR1 SNHLY, CDR2 FYNNEI. V lost 4 bases and J 0 bases, leaving 15 bases between the germline ends. This CDR3 has 16 amino acids. CDR3: CASSGGAAPYQETQYF. Here the CDR3 DNA reads TGTGCCAGCAGTGGCGGGGCGGCACCATACCAAGAGACCCAGTACTTC.

This clonotype was observed many times. The rearrangement links TRBV2 to TRBJ2-5; D is perhaps TRBD1 (6 bases). Germline V gives CDR1 SNHLY, CDR2 FYNNEI. The CDR3 contains 16 residues. V lost 0 bases to trimming and J lost 5 bases, with 16 bases between them. The CDR3 sequence: CASSEANYGQLETQYF. The CDR3 nucleotides are TGTGCCAGCAGTGAAGCTAACTACGGACAGTTGGAGACCCAGTACTTC.

V gene TRBV5-1 combines with J gene TRBJ2-5; D might be TRBD1 (6 bases). Deletions cut 2 bases from V and 4 bases from J, with 39 bases between. This CDR3 has 23 amino acids. CDR1 and CDR2 (germline): SGHRS, YFSETQ. The CDR3 reads CASSFLPHGKRGVTGPTGETQYF. CDR3 bases: TGCGCCAGCAGCTTTTTGCCGCACGGTAAAAGAGGGGTCACAGGGCCCACGGGAGAGACCCAGTACTTC.

Concerning this clonotype: The conserved closing phenylalanine or tryptophan is absent in this CDR3, likely reflecting a read error. The rearrangement joins TRBV30 to TRBJ2-7; D gene unclear. The germline V and J ends were trimmed by 2 bases and 0 bases, with 11 bases remaining between them. Germline lookup yields CDR1 GTSNPN and CDR2 SVGIG (reference sequence). The CDR3 runs 14 residues. In nucleotides, the CDR3 is TGTGCCTGGAGTCCACAAGGCCTCTCCTACGAGCAGTACTCC. Its protein product is CAWSPQGLSYEQYS.